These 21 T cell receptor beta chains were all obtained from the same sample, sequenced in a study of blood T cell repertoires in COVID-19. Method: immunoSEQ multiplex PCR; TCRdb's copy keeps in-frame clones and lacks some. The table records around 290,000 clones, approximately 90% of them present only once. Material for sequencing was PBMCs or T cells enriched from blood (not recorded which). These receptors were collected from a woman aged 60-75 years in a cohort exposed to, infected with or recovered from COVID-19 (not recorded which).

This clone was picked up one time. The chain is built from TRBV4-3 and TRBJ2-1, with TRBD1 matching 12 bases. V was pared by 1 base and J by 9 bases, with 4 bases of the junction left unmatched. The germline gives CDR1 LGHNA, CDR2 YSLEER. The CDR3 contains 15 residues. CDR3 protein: CASSQGDRGRGEQFF. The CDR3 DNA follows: TGCGCCAGCAGCCAAGGGGACAGGGGGCGCGGTGAGCAGTTCTTC.

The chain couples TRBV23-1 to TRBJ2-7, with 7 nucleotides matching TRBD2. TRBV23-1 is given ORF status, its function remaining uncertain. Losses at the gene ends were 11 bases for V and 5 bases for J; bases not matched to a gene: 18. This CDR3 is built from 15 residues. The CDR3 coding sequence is TGCGCCCAAGTAAACTCGGGAGGCAGCGGGGACGAGCAGTACTTC. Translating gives CAQVNSGGSGDEQYF.

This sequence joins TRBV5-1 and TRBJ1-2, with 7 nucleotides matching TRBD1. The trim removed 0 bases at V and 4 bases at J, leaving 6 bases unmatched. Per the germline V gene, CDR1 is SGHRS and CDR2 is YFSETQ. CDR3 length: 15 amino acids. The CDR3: CASSLALDRIYGYTF. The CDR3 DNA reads TGCGCCAGCAGCTTGGCCTTGGACAGGATCTATGGCTACACCTTC. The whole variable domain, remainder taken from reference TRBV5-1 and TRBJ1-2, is KAGVTQTPRYLIKTRGQQVTLSCSPISGHRSVSWYQQTPGQGLQFLFEYFSETQRNKGNFPGRFSGRQFSNSRSEMNVSTLELGDSALYLCASSLALDRIYGYTFGSGTRLTVV.

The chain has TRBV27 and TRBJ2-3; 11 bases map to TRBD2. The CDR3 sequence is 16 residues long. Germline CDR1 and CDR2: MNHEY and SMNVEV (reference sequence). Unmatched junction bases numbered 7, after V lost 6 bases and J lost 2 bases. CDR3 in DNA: TGTGCCAGCAGACCTCTACTAGCGGGAGCCACAGATACGCAGTATTTT. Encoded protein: CASRPLLAGATDTQYF.

This CDR3 is CASSPPPGTGILGYTF. The CDR3 DNA is TGTGCCAGCAGTCCCCCTCCCGGGACAGGGATCTTGGGCTACACCTTC. V usage is TRBV28 and J usage is TRBJ1-2, with 9 nucleotides matching TRBD1. Germline V gene sequence: CDR1 MDHEN, CDR2 SYDVKM. There are 16 residues in the CDR3. V shed 5 bases, J shed 8 bases, and the junction held 15 bases outside the gene matches.

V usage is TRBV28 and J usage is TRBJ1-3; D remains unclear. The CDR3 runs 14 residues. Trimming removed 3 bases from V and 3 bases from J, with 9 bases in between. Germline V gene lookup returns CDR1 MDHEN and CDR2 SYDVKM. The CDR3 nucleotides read TGTGCCAGCAGTTTGAGGCGGTATGGAAACACCATATATTTT. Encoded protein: CASSLRRYGNTIYF.

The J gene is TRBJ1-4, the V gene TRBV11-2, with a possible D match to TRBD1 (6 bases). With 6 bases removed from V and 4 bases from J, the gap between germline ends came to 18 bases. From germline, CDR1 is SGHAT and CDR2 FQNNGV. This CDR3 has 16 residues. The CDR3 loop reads CASSVLGAGVNEKLFF. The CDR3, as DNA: TGTGCCAGCAGTGTCCTGGGGGCCGGGGTTAATGAAAAACTGTTTTTT. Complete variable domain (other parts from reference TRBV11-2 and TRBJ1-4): EAGVAQSPRYKIIEKRQSVAFWCNPISGHATLYWYQQILGQGPKLLIQFQNNGVVDDSQLPKDRFSAERLKGVDSTLKIQPAKLEDSAVYLCASSVLGAGVNEKLFFGSGTQLSVL.

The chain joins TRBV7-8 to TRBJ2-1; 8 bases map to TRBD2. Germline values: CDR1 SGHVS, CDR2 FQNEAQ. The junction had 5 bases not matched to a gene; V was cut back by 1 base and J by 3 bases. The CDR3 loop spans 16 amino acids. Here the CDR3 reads CASSLVSSGGYNEQFF. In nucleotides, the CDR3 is TGTGCCAGCAGCTTAGTTAGCAGCGGGGGCTACAATGAGCAGTTCTTC.

In DNA, the CDR3 is TGTGCCAGCAGTGAATCAGGGAGGAGCACAGATACGCAGTATTTT. Its translation: CASSESGRSTDTQYF. This chain connects TRBV2 to TRBJ2-3; TRBD2 is a possible D gene (6 bases). The CDR3 totals 15 residues. From germline, CDR1 is SNHLY and CDR2 FYNNEI. Trimming pared 2 bases from V and 0 bases from J, leaving 9 bases between.

The CDR3, as DNA: TGTGCCAGCAGCACCTCCGGGACAGTGCGGACAGATACGCAGTATTTT. Residues: CASSTSGTVRTDTQYF. J is TRBJ2-3 and V is TRBV7-3, with 7 positions matching TRBD1. V trimming: 5 bases; J trimming: 3 bases; junction bases outside the gene matches: 11. The V gene's germline CDR1 is SGHTA and CDR2 FQGTGA. The CDR3 has 16 amino acids. Based on the CDR3 plus reference TRBV7-3 and TRBJ2-3, the full variable domain is GAGVSQTPSNKVTEKGKYVELRCDPISGHTALYWYRQSLGQGPEFLIYFQGTGAADDSGLPNDRFFAVRPEGSVSTLKIQRTERGDSAVYLCASSTSGTVRTDTQYFGPGTRLTVL.

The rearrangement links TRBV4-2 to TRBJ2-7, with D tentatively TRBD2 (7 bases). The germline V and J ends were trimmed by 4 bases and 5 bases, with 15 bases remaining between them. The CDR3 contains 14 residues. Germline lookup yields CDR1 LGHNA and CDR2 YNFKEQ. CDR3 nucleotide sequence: TGTGCCAGCAGCCCCAGGACGGGGGGCGACGAGCAGTACTTC. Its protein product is CASSPRTGGDEQYF.

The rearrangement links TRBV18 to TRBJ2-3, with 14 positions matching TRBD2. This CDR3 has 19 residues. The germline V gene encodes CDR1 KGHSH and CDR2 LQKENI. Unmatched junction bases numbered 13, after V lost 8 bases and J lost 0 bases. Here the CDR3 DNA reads TGTGCCAGCCACGCCCCGGGACTAGCGGGAGTCGGTAGCACAGATACGCAGTATTTT. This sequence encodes CASHAPGLAGVGSTDTQYF.

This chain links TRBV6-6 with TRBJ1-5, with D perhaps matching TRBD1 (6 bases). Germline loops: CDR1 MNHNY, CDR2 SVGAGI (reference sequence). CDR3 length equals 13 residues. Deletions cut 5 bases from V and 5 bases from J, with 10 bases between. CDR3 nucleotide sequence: TGTGCCAGCAGTGGGACAAAGGATCAGCCCCAGCATTTT. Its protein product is CASSGTKDQPQHF.

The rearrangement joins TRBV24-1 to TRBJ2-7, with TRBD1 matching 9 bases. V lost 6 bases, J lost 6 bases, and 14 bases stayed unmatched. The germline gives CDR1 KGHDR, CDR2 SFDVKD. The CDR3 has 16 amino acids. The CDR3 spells CATSPPLDRGFAEQYF. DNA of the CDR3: TGTGCCACCAGTCCCCCTTTAGACAGGGGGTTTGCCGAGCAGTACTTC.

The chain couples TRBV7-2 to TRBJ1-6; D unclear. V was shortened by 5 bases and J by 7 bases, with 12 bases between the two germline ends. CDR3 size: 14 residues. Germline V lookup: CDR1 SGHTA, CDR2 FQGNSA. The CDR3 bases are TGTGCCAGCAGCCAAAGGGCGGGGAATTCACCCCTCCACTTT. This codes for CASSQRAGNSPLHF.

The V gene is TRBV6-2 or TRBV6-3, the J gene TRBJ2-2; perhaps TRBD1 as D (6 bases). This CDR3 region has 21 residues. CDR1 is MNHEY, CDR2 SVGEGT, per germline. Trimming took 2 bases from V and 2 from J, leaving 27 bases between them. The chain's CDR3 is CASSYPQGEGETLPNTGELFF. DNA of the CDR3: TGTGCCAGCAGTTACCCCCAGGGAGAGGGGGAAACCTTACCAAACACCGGGGAGCTGTTTTTT.

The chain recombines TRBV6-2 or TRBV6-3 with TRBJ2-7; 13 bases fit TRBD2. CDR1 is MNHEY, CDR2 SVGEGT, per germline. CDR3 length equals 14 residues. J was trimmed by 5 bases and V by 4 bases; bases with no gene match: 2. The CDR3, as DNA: TGTGCCAGCAGTTGGACTAGCGGGAGCAACGAGCAGTACTTC. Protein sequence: CASSWTSGSNEQYF.

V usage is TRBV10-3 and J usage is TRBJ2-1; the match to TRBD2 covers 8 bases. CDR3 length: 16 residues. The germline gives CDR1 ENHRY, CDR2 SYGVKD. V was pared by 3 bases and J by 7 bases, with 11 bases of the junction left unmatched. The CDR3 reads CAISDTGVGGGNEQFF. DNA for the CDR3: TGTGCCATCAGTGACACGGGAGTCGGGGGGGGGAATGAGCAGTTCTTC.

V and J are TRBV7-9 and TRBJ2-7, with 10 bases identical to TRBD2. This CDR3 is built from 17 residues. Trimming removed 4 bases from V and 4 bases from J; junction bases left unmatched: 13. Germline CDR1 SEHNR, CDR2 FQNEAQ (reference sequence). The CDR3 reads CASSSGFGLAGVYEQYF. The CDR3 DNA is TGTGCCAGCAGCTCGGGGTTCGGTCTAGCGGGAGTTTACGAGCAGTACTTC.

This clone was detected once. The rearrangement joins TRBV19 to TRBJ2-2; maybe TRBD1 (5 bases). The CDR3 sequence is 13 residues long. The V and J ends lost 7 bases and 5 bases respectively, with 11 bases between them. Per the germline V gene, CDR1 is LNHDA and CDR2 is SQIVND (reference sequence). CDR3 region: CASTAGLTGELFF. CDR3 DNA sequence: TGTGCCAGTACGGCAGGGTTAACCGGGGAGCTGTTTTTT.

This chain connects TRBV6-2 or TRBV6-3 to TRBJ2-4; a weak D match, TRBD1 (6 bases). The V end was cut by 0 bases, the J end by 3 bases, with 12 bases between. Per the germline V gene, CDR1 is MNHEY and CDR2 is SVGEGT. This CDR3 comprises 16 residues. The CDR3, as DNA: TGTGCCAGCAGTTACTCGAGGGGGACAAACAAAAACATTCAGTACTTC. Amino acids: CASSYSRGTNKNIQYF.